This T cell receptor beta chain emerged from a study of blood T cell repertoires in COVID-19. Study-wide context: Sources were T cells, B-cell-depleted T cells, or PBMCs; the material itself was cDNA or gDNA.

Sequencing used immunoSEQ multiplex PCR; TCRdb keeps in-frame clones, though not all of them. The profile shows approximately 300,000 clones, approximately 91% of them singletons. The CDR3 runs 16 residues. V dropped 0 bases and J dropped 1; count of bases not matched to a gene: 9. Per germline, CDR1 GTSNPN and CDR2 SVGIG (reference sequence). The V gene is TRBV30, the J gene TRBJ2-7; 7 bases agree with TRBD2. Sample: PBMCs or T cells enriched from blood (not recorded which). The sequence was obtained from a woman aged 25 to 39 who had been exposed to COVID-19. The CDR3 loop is CAWSVLGGDRSYEQYF. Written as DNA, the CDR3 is TGTGCCTGGAGTGTTTTGGGGGGGGATCGGTCCTACGAGCAGTACTTC.